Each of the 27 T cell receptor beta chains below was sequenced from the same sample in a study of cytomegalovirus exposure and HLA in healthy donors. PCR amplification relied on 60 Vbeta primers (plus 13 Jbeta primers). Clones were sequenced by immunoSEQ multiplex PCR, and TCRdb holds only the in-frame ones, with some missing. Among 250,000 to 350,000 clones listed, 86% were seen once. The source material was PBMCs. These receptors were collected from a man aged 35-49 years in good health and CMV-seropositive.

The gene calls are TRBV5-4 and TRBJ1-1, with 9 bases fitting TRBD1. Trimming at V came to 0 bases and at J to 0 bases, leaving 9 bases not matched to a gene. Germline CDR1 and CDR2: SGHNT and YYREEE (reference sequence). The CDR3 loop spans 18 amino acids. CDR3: CASSLGGAQGAMNTEAFF. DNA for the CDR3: TGTGCCAGCAGCTTGGGAGGTGCACAGGGGGCGATGAACACTGAAGCTTTCTTT.

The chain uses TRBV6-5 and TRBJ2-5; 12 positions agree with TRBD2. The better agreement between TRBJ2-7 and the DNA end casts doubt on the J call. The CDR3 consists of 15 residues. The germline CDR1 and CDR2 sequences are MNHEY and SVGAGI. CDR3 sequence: CASSSRLAGAYEQYF. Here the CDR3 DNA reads TGTGCCAGCAGTTCTAGACTAGCGGGGGCCTACGAGCAGTACTTC.

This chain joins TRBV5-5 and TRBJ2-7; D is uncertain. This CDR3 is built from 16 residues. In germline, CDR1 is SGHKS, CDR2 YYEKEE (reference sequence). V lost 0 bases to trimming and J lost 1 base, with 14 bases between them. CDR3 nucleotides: TGTGCCAGCAGCTTGGTTCCGCCGGGTTGGTCCTACGAGCAGTACTTC. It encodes CASSLVPPGWSYEQYF. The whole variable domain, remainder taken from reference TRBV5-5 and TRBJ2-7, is DAGVTQSPTHLIKTRGQQVTLRCSPISGHKSVSWYQQVLGQGPQFIFQYYEKEERGRGNFPDRFSARQFPNYSSELNVNALLLGDSALYLCASSLVPPGWSYEQYFGPGTRLTVT.

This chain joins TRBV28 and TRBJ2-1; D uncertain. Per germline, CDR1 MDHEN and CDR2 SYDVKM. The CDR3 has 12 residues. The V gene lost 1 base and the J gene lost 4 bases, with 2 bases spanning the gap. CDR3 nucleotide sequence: TGTGCCAGCAGTTTATCTTACAATGAGCAGTTCTTC. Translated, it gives CASSLSYNEQFF.

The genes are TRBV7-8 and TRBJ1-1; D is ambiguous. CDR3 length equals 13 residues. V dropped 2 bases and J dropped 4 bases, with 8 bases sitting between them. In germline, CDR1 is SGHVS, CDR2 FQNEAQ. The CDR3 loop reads CASSLTLSTEAFF. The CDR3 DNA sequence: TGTGCCAGCAGCTTAACCCTAAGCACTGAAGCTTTCTTT.

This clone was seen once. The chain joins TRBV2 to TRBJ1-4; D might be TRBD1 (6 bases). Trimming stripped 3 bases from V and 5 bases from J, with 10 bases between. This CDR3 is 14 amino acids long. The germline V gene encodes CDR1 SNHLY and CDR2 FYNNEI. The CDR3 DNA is TGTGCCAGCAGTGAGACAGGAAGGAATGAAAAACTGTTTTTT. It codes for CASSETGRNEKLFF.

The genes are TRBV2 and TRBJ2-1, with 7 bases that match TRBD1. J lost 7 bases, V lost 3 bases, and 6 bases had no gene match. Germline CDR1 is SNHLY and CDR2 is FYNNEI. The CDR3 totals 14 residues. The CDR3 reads CASSEAPGGNEQFF. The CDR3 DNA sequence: TGTGCCAGCAGTGAGGCCCCAGGGGGAAATGAGCAGTTCTTC.

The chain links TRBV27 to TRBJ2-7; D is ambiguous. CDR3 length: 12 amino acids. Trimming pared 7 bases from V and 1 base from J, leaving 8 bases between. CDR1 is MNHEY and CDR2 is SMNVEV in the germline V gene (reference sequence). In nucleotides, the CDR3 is TGTGCCAGCACGAGCCGATCCTACGAGCAGTACTTC. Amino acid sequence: CASTSRSYEQYF.

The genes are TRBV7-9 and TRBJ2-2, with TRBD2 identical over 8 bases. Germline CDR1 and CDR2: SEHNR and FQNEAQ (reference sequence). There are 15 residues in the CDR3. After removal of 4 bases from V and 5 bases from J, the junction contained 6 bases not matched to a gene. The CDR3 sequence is CASSSGLVSTGELFF. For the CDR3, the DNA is TGTGCCAGCAGCTCGGGACTAGTTAGTACCGGGGAGCTGTTTTTT.

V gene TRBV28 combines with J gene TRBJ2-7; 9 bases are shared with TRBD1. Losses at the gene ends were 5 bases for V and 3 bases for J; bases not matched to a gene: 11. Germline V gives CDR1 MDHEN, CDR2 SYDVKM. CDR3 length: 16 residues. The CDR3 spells CASSPTGQGRHYEQYF. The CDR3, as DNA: TGTGCCAGCAGTCCGACGGGACAGGGTAGACACTACGAGCAGTACTTC.

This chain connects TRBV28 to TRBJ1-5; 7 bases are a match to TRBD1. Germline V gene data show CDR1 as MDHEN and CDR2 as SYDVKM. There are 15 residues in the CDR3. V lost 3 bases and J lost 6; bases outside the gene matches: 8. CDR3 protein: CASSLRQGYGQPQHF. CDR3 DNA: TGTGCCAGCAGTTTGCGACAGGGTTATGGTCAGCCCCAGCATTTT.

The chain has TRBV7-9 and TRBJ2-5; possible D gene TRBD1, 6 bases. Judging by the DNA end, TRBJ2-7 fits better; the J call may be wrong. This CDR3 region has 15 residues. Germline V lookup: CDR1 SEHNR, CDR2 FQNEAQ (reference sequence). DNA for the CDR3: TGTGCCAGCAGCAAACGACAGGAGAGCTCCTACGAGCAGTACTTC. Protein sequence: CASSKRQESSYEQYF.

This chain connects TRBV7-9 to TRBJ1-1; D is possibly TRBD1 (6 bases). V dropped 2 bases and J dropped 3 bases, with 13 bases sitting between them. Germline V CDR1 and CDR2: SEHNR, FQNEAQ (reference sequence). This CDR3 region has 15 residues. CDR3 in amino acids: CASSLIVQGDTEAFF. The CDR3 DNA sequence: TGTGCCAGCAGCTTAATAGTACAGGGTGACACTGAAGCTTTCTTT.

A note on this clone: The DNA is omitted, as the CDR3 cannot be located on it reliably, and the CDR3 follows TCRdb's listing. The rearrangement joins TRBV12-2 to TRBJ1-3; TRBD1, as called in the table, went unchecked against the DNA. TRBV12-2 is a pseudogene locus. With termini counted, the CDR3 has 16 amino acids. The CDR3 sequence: CASRLVGRGSGNTIYF.

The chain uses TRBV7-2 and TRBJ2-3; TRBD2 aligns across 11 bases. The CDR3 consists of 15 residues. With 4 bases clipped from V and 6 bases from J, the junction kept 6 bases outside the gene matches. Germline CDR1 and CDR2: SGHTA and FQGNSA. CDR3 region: CASSYTSGSWDTQYF. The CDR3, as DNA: TGTGCCAGCAGCTACACTAGCGGGAGTTGGGATACGCAGTATTTT.

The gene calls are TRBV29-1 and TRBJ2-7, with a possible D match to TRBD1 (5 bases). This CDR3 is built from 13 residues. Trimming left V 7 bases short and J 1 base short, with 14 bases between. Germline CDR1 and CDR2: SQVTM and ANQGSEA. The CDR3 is CSAADSRSYEQYF. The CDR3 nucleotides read TGCAGCGCCGCCGACAGTAGATCCTACGAGCAGTACTTC.

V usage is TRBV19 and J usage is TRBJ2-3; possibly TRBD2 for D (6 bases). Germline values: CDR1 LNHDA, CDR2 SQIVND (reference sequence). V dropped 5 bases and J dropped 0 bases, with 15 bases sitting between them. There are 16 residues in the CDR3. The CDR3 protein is CASSPRGLPSTDTQYF. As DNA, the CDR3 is TGTGCCAGTAGTCCCCGGGGACTCCCTAGCACAGATACGCAGTATTTT.

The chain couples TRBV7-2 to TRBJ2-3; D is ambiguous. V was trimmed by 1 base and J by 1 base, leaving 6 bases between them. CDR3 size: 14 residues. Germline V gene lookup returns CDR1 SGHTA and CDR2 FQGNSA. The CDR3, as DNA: TGTGCCAGCAGCTTAGTTCCGGGCACAGATACGCAGTATTTT. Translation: CASSLVPGTDTQYF.

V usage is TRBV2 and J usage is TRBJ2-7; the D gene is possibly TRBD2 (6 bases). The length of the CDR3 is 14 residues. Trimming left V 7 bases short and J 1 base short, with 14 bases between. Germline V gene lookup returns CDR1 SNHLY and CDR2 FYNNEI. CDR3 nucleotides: TGTGCCAGCATGCCCGGGGGAGAGTCCTACGAGCAGTACTTC. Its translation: CASMPGGESYEQYF.

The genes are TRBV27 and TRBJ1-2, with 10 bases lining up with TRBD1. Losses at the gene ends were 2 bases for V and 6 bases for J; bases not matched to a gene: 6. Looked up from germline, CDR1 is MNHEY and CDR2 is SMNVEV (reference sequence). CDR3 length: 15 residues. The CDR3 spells CASSLGDRGRDGYTF. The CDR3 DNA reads TGTGCCAGCAGTTTAGGAGACAGGGGGCGCGATGGCTACACCTTC.

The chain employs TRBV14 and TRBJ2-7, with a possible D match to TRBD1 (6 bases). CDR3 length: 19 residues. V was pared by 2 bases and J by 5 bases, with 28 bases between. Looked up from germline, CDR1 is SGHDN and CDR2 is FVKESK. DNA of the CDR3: TGTGCCAGCAGCCAAAAAATTGGGACCTCAGGGGTAGTCTTCCACGAGCAGTACTTC. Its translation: CASSQKIGTSGVVFHEQYF.

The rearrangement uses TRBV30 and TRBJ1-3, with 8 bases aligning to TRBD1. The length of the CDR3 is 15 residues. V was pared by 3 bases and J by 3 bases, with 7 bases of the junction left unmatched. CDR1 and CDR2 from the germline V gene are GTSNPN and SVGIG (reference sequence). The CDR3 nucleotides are TGTGCCTGGAGCGCAGGGGGCGCAGGTGGAAACACCATATATTTT. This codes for CAWSAGGAGGNTIYF.

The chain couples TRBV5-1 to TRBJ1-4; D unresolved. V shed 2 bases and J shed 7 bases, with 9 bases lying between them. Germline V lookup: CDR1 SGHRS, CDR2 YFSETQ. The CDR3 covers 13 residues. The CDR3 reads CASSFGGSEKLFF. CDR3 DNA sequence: TGCGCCAGCAGCTTTGGAGGGAGTGAAAAACTGTTTTTT.

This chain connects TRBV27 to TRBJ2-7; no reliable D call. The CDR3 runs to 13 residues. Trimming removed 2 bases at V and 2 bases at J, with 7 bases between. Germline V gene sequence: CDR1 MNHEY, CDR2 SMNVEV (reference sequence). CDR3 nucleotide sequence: TGTGCCAGCAGTTTAGAAGCGACCTACGAGCAGTACTTC. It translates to CASSLEATYEQYF.

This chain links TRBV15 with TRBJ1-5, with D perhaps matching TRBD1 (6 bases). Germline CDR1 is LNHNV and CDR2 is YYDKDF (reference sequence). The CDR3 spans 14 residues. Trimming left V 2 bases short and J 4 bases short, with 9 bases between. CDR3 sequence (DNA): TGTGCCACCAGCAGATCCCAGGGGAATCAGCCCCAGCATTTT. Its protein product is CATSRSQGNQPQHF. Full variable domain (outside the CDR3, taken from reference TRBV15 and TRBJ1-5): DAMVIQNPRYQVTQFGKPVTLSCSQTLNHNVMYWYQQKSSQAPKLLFHYYDKDFNNEADTPDNFQSRRPNTSFCFLDIRSPGLGDTAMYLCATSRSQGNQPQHFGDGTRLSIL.

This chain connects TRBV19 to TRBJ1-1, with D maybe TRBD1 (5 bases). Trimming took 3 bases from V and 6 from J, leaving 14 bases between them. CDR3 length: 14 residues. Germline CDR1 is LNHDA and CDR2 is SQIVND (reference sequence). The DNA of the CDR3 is TGTGCCAGTAGTATGGGGGGGGGAGGCGCTGAAGCTTTCTTT. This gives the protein CASSMGGGGAEAFF.

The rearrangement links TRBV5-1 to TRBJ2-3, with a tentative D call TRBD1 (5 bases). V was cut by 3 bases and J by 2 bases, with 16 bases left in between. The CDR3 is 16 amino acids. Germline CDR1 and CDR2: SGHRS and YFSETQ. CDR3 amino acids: CASSSFYRGSTDTQYF. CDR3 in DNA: TGCGCCAGCAGCTCATTTTATAGGGGTTCCACAGATACGCAGTATTTT.